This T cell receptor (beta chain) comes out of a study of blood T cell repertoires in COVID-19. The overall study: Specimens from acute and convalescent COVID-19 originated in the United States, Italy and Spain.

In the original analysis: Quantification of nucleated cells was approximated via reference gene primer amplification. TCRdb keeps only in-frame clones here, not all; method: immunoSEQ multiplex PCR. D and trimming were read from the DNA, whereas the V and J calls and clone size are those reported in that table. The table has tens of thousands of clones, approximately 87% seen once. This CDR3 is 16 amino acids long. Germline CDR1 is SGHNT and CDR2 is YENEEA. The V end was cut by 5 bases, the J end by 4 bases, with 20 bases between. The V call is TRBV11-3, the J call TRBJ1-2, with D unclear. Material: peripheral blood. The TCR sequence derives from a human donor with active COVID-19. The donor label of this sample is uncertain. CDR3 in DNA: TGTGCCAGCAGCCCGGCCCCTCCGGAGGGTGGCTATGGCTACACCTTC. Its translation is CASSPAPPEGGYGYTF.